This T cell receptor (beta chain) was documented in a study of T cell responses to AZD1222 COVID-19 vaccine (dated by TCRdb to the early 2020s). Looking at the study overall: AZD1222 recipients whose second dose came at about 4 weeks and those whose second dose came at about 12 weeks were combined into one group, since spike-specific TCR depth and breadth did not differ between the two schedules. A total of just over 230 trial participants underwent TCR sequencing, of whom around 200 received two doses of AZD1222 and about 25 received two doses of the MenACWY control vaccine. Trial participants were enrolled by age into subgroups of 18-55, 56-69 and 70-plus years, and about 150, 27 and 61 TCR-sequenced participants, respectively, were included in these subgroups.

Concerning this clone itself: The antigen it recognizes is unknown. No quality values exist for individual bases; no much larger clone is one base distant.

The germline V gene (reference sequence) gives CDR1 as DFQATT and CDR2 as SNEGSKA. V loses 7 bases of germline sequence and J loses 7 bases, and the interval between the two ends is 4 bases. Including the terminal cysteine and phenylalanine, the CDR3 comprises 8 residues. Only CDR3 DNA is held: 24 bases, read in frame from base 1. The intended sense of this specimen's time point label: baseline before first vaccination. Vaccinee samples were obtained from the UK trials COV001 and COV002, which included a single-blind randomized controlled phase 2/3 trial of AZD1222 (ChAdOx1 nCoV-19) in healthy adults. For TCRbeta chain sequencing, PBMC samples were collected from trial participants at day 0 and at day 28 after the second dose. The CDR3 regions of human TCRbeta chains were analyzed by immunosequencing. Under the source paper's analysis protocol: Repertoire TCRs were matched against a reference library of SARS-CoV-2-specific TCRs generated with the MIRA antigen-specificity platform. Breadth was defined as the fraction of unique TCRs that were SARS-CoV-2-associated, and depth was defined as the fraction of total T cells that were SARS-CoV-2-associated. Using the MIRA data, each spike-specific TCR was assigned both to the spike region to which the TCR was reactive and to a CD4 or CD8 class. Log10-transformed breadth and depth values were compared by one-way ANOVA with Sidak's multiple comparisons tests. The clones in this table, taken by TCRdb from immuneACCESS, are in-frame only. Not every clone is retained; where verified, under half of the shortfall comes from an unresolved V gene, and the cause of the rest is unknown. Clone size and the V and J calls come from that table; the DNA yielded D and trimming. The sample table shows around 130,000 clones, and approximately 86% are seen once. Of the sample, less than 15% is held by the ten largest clones.

Overall results and qualifications from the work: A significant rise in spike-specific TCR breadth and depth was observed after two AZD1222 doses relative to day 0 and relative to MenACWY recipients. The whole spike protein was spanned by vaccine-associated CD4 TCRs, and dominant responses were seen in regions 160-218 and 743-854. Reportedly, close to half of the unique spike-specific TCRs recognized epitopes lying outside the regions that are mutated in the B.1.351 and B.1.1.7 variants. In the small 56-69-year group, the increase in depth fell short of significance, most likely because of low power. Conclusions about previously exposed vaccinees were limited because only a handful of AZD1222 recipients were SARS-CoV-2 seropositive at baseline. Most participants were white British and females outnumbered males, and the authors suggested that clonal diversity may have been underestimated. Because no day 14 peak-response samples were available, the repertoires could be characterized only after the peak T cell response.

This receptor was taken from an adult in good health. The starting material was peripheral blood, obtained on day 0 of AZD1222 vaccination. The V and J genes are TRBV20-1 and TRBJ1-1, with the D gene not confidently named. The CDR3 region: CSVNEAFF. The sequenced DNA is TGCAGTGTTAATGAAGCTTTCTTT.